One and the same sample provided the 25 T cell receptor beta chains below, sequenced in a study of Graves' ophthalmopathy and Graves' hyperthyroidism. Amplified material comprised TCR beta CDR3 regions derived from RNA transcripts. Second-round multiplex PCR followed a first-round RT-PCR using HTBI primers. Using its own MiXCR run on the multiplex PCR reads, TCRdb lists one record per CDR3 protein. The table records roughly 1.1 million distinct CDR3 sequences, about 35% of them present only once. Source material: peripheral blood or thyroid tissue (not recorded which). Receptor source: an adult man with Graves' hyperthyroidism.

This clonotype was recorded only once. This may be a read error: a much more frequent sequence differs by one nucleotide. The chain employs TRBV5-5 and TRBJ2-5; D not resolved. The CDR3 extends over 14 amino acids. The germline gives CDR1 SGHKS, CDR2 YYEKEE (reference sequence). CDR3 nucleotides: TGTGCCAACAGCCCCCCGAGGCCCCCTCGTGACCAGTACTTC. As protein: CANSPPRPPRDQYF.

This clonotype has at least ten counts. The chain employs TRBV7-2 and TRBJ1-6; unclear D gene. Trimming removed 3 bases at V and 0 bases at J, with 12 bases between. Germline V gene data show CDR1 as SGHTA and CDR2 as FQGNSA. The CDR3 consists of 17 residues. The CDR3 nucleotides are TGTGCCAGCAGCTTCGGCACTCTTAGCTCCTATAATTCACCCCTCCACTTT. It translates to CASSFGTLSSYNSPLHF. The whole variable domain, remainder taken from reference TRBV7-2 and TRBJ1-6, is GAGVSQSPSNKVTEKGKDVELRCDPISGHTALYWYRQSLGQGLEFLIYFQGNSAPDKSGLPSDRFSAERTGGSVSTLTIQRTQQEDSAVYLCASSFGTLSSYNSPLHFGNGTRLTVT.

This clonotype was recorded many times. CDR3 residues: CASSRVGYGYTF. The CDR3, as DNA: TGCGCCAGCAGCAGGGTTGGCTATGGCTACACCTTC. The chain couples TRBV4-3 to TRBJ1-2; D call uncertain. The V end lost 5 bases, the J end lost 4 bases, and 8 bases lay between the germline ends. The CDR3 consists of 12 residues. Germline values: CDR1 LGHNA, CDR2 YSLEER.

This clonotype appeared a few times. The V and J genes are TRBV7-9 and TRBJ2-2, with a weak D call TRBD2 (7 bases). This CDR3 has 17 residues. V gave up 5 bases and J gave up 5 bases, with 21 bases separating them. Per the germline V gene, CDR1 is SEHNR and CDR2 is FQNEAQ (reference sequence). CDR3 region: CASSQAGAFRRTGELFF. DNA of the CDR3: TGTGCCAGCAGCCAGGCGGGGGCATTCAGAAGGACCGGGGAGCTGTTTTTT.

Concerning this clonotype itself: With a much larger clone just one base away, this may be a read error. The genes are TRBV7-9 and TRBJ1-2; 9 nucleotides agree with TRBD1. The germline CDR1 and CDR2 sequences are SEHNR and FQNEAQ (reference sequence). CDR3 length: 15 amino acids. The CDR3 region has the DNA TGTGCCAGCAGCCTGTTGACAGGGGGGAACTATGGCCACACCTTC. This codes for CASSLLTGGNYGHTF.

The gene calls are TRBV4-1 and TRBJ1-5; D is perhaps TRBD1 (5 bases). From germline, CDR1 is MGHRA and CDR2 YSYEKL. The CDR3 is made up of 16 amino acids. V dropped 0 bases and J dropped 2 bases, with 11 bases sitting between them. The CDR3 DNA is TGCGCCAGCAGCCAAGAAAGGGGTATGGGCAATCAGCCCCAGCATTTT. This translates into CASSQERGMGNQPQHF.

This clonotype was detected a few times. The CDR3 DNA sequence: TGCGCCAGCAGCTTGTTTGCAGGGAAGGGGACCGGGGAGCTGTTTTTT. This sequence encodes CASSLFAGKGTGELFF. The chain carries TRBV5-1 and TRBJ2-2; maybe TRBD1 (5 bases). V lost 1 base and J 5 bases, leaving 15 bases between the germline ends. The germline V gene encodes CDR1 SGHRS and CDR2 YFSETQ. The CDR3 consists of 16 residues.

This chain uses TRBV30 with TRBJ2-7; unclear D gene. This CDR3 has 12 residues. Germline V CDR1 and CDR2: GTSNPN, SVGIG (reference sequence). The V and J ends lost 4 bases and 0 bases respectively, with 7 bases between them. CDR3 residues: CAWTTDSYEQYF. The CDR3 DNA reads as TGTGCCTGGACTACAGACTCCTACGAGCAGTACTTC.

The chain links TRBV10-3 to TRBJ2-5; 10 nucleotides align to TRBD1. The V segment lost 2 bases and the J segment 9 bases; nucleotides outside the gene matches: 12. There are 16 residues in the CDR3. Germline values: CDR1 ENHRY, CDR2 SYGVKD. The chain's CDR3 is CAISEVPGQGMAAQYF. The CDR3 bases are TGTGCCATCAGTGAGGTCCCGGGACAGGGGATGGCGGCCCAGTACTTC.

This clonotype showed up just a few times. The chain has TRBV5-1 and TRBJ2-2, with 11 nucleotides matching TRBD1. Germline lookup yields CDR1 SGHRS and CDR2 YFSETQ. Germline trimming cut 2 bases from V and 4 bases from J; bases unmatched to any gene: 4. The CDR3 spans 16 residues. The CDR3 protein is CASSFPGTGGTGELFF. In DNA form, the CDR3 reads TGCGCCAGCAGCTTCCCCGGGACAGGGGGCACCGGGGAGCTGTTTTTT.

This clonotype was counted only a few times. DNA of the CDR3: TGCGCCAGCAGCCCCCGGCCCAGGGACGAAAAACTGTTTTTT. Its translation is CASSPRPRDEKLFF. This chain joins TRBV4-3 and TRBJ1-4; TRBD1 is a possible D gene (5 bases). The germline CDR1 and CDR2 sequences are LGHNA and YSLEER. V was trimmed by 4 bases and J by 8 bases, leaving 14 bases between them. The CDR3 runs 14 residues.

This clonotype has a count of ten or more. The J gene is TRBJ2-7, the V gene TRBV14; 7 positions agree with TRBD1. Germline CDR1 and CDR2: SGHDN and FVKESK. V lost 3 bases and J lost 2; bases outside the gene matches: 10. The CDR3 sequence is 16 residues long. Written as DNA, the CDR3 is TGTGCCAGCAGCCATTGGGACAGCCGGAATGCCTACGAGCAGTACTTC. This sequence encodes CASSHWDSRNAYEQYF.

The V call is TRBV20-1, the J call TRBJ1-3; D gene unclear. V lost 3 bases and J lost 0, with 12 bases in between. This CDR3 spans 15 amino acids. Germline V CDR1 and CDR2: DFQATT, SNEGSKA (reference sequence). The CDR3 region has the DNA TGCAGTGCTAGCAGGACGGGCTTCTCTGGAAACACCATATATTTT. As protein: CSASRTGFSGNTIYF.

On this clonotype: A read error may be the cause here, since a much bigger clone is one base away. The CDR3 loop is CASSERAGVYEQYF. As DNA, the CDR3 is TGTGCCAGCAGTGAGAGAGCAGGGGTGTACGAGCAGTACTTC. The genes are TRBV10-3 and TRBJ2-7; tentative D call: TRBD1 (6 bases). There are 14 residues in the CDR3. Looked up from germline, CDR1 is ENHRY and CDR2 is SYGVKD.

The rearrangement uses TRBV7-9 and TRBJ2-5, with 7 bases fitting TRBD1. The CDR3 length is 14 residues. V lost 5 bases to trimming and J lost 2 bases; unmatched junction nucleotides: 5. In germline, CDR1 is SEHNR, CDR2 FQNEAQ (reference sequence). The CDR3 DNA sequence: TGTGCCAGCAGCCGTTGGGACAGTCAAGAGACCCAGTACTTC. The encoded protein is CASSRWDSQETQYF.

This chain joins TRBV14 and TRBJ1-1; D uncertain. Looked up from germline, CDR1 is SGHDN and CDR2 is FVKESK. The CDR3 is 13 amino acids. V was cut by 0 bases and J by 5 bases, with 7 bases left in between. In nucleotides, the CDR3 is TGTGCCAGCAGCCAAGACCCCATTACTGAAGCTTTCTTT. Translating it yields CASSQDPITEAFF.

This chain connects TRBV4-1 to TRBJ2-2, with D tentatively TRBD2 (5 bases). The CDR3 has 16 amino acids. Looked up from germline, CDR1 is MGHRA and CDR2 is YSYEKL. V was trimmed by 8 bases and J by 0 bases, leaving 16 bases between them. The CDR3 is CASGPLRGSNTGELFF. The CDR3 region has the DNA TGCGCCAGCGGGCCTCTTCGCGGGTCGAACACCGGGGAGCTGTTTTTT.

The table lists this clonotype with many counts. The V call is TRBV20-1, the J call TRBJ1-5; tentative D call: TRBD1 (6 bases). With 5 bases removed from V and 2 bases from J, the gap between germline ends came to 16 bases. This CDR3 region has 15 residues. The germline V gene has CDR1 DFQATT and CDR2 SNEGSKA (reference sequence). The CDR3 region has the DNA TGCAGTGCTGATACAGGGCTAAGAGGCAATCAGCCCCAGCATTTT. Encoded protein: CSADTGLRGNQPQHF.

This chain joins TRBV10-3 and TRBJ1-1; D is perhaps TRBD1 (5 bases). CDR3 size: 16 residues. Per the germline V gene, CDR1 is ENHRY and CDR2 is SYGVKD. V gave up 4 bases and J gave up 0 bases, with 15 bases separating them. The CDR3 DNA follows: TGTGCCATCAGTGTCGGGCAGGGTGGACTGAACACTGAAGCTTTCTTT. This codes for CAISVGQGGLNTEAFF.

This rearrangement joins TRBV20-1 to TRBJ2-7; 9 bases align to TRBD1. V dropped 5 bases and J dropped 8; count of bases not matched to a gene: 13. Germline CDR1 and CDR2: DFQATT and SNEGSKA (reference sequence). The CDR3 runs 14 residues. In DNA form, the CDR3 reads TGCAGTGCTTCGGACAGGGGTGGCCAGCCCCAGCAGTACTTC. The encoded protein is CSASDRGGQPQQYF.

This clonotype was counted at least ten times. This chain connects TRBV5-1 to TRBJ2-2, with 9 nucleotides matching TRBD1. Trimming cost V 4 bases and J 6 bases; bases outside gene matches: 10. Germline V gives CDR1 SGHRS, CDR2 YFSETQ. This CDR3 has 16 residues. Here the CDR3 DNA reads TGCGCCAGCAGCGGGGGACAGGGTGGAACGGCCGGGGAGCTGTTTTTT. This encodes CASSGGQGGTAGELFF.

Concerning this clonotype itself: The junction departs from the called germline gene at one end, perhaps through a read error. The gene calls are TRBV5-1 and TRBJ2-5; TRBD2 matches 10 bases. Germline loops: CDR1 SGHRS, CDR2 YFSETQ. This CDR3 is 15 amino acids long. The CDR3 loop reads CTSNTASGSQETQYF. As DNA, the CDR3 is TGCACCAGCAATACGGCTAGCGGGAGCCAAGAGACCCAGTACTTC. The full variable domain, completed using reference TRBV5-1 and TRBJ2-5, is KAGVTQTPRYLIKTRGQQVTLSCSPISGHRSVSWYQQTPGQGLQFLFEYFSETQRNKGNFPGRFSGRQFSNSRSEMNVSTLELGDSALYLCTSNTASGSQETQYFGPGTRLLVL.

This clonotype was counted only a few times. The chain recombines TRBV5-4 with TRBJ2-2; TRBD1 might be the D (5 bases). From germline, CDR1 is SGHNT and CDR2 YYREEE (reference sequence). V shed 6 bases and J shed 4 bases, with 10 bases lying between them. The CDR3 totals 13 residues. The CDR3 loop is CASTLQATGELFF. CDR3 coding DNA: TGTGCCAGCACCCTACAGGCCACCGGGGAGCTGTTTTTT.

This clonotype has a count of ten or more. The J gene is TRBJ2-2, the V gene TRBV7-3; 12 bases match TRBD2. Trimming removed 4 bases from V and 5 bases from J; junction bases left unmatched: 2. The germline gives CDR1 SGHTA, CDR2 FQGTGA. The CDR3 consists of 15 residues. This chain's CDR3 is CASSSSGRGTGELFF. CDR3 nucleotides: TGTGCCAGCAGCTCTAGCGGGAGGGGTACCGGGGAGCTGTTTTTT.

This clonotype was counted a few times. One base away lies a much larger clone, so this may be a sequencing read error. V and J are TRBV6-2 or TRBV6-3 and TRBJ1-5; D might be TRBD1 (6 bases). The germline CDR1 and CDR2 sequences are MNHEY and SVGEGT. V was pared by 2 bases and J by 2 bases, with 7 bases between. The length of the CDR3 is 14 residues. CDR3 residues: CASSYAGGNQPQHF. CDR3 DNA: TGTGCCAGCAGTTACGCAGGGGGCAATCAGCCCCAGCATTTT.